The next 24 T cell receptor beta chains were all read from a single sample in a study of shared clonotypes between healthy human individuals. TCRdb's table, derived via immunoSEQ multiplex PCR, lists solely in-frame clones and lacks some. This sample has millions of clones, with about 92% found just once. Sequencing was performed on naive CD4+ T cells sorted from blood. Subset described: CD45RA+ positively selected. The receptor set was obtained from a man aged 18 to 30 in good health.

The J gene is TRBJ2-7, the V gene TRBV6-1; D uncertain. The CDR3 contains 13 residues. V lost 3 bases and J lost 2, with 8 bases in between. The V gene's germline CDR1 is MNHNS and CDR2 SASEGT. CDR3 residues: CASSESLPYEQYF. The CDR3 bases are TGTGCCAGCAGTGAGTCTCTCCCCTACGAGCAGTACTTC.

This chain connects TRBV30 to TRBJ2-2; no clear D. V lost 3 bases and J lost 1, with 9 bases in between. The CDR3 runs to 14 residues. Germline CDR1 is GTSNPN and CDR2 is SVGIG (reference sequence). CDR3 sequence (DNA): TGTGCCTGGAGGGAGACTCAGAACACCGGGGAGCTGTTTTTT. This translates into CAWRETQNTGELFF.

CDR3 sequence reads: CASSLGTSGSYEQYF. The DNA of the CDR3 is TGTGCCAGCAGCTTAGGGACTAGCGGGTCCTACGAGCAGTACTTC. The chain links TRBV11-1 to TRBJ2-5; TRBD2 matches 11 bases. The DNA end lines up better with TRBJ2-7; the J call may be wrong. From germline, CDR1 is SGHAT and CDR2 FQDESV (reference sequence). The CDR3 contains 15 residues.

Comments on this clone: Different DNA sequences within this sample yield the same CDR3. The chain has TRBV7-2 and TRBJ1-5; D unresolved. Trimming took 2 bases from V and 1 from J, leaving 3 bases between them. Per the germline V gene, CDR1 is SGHTA and CDR2 is FQGNSA. The CDR3 runs 13 residues. CDR3 in amino acids: CASSLSSNQPQHF. DNA for the CDR3: TGTGCCAGCAGCTTATCCAGCAATCAGCCCCAGCATTTT.

Remarks on this clone: Other DNA sequences in this specimen translate into the identical CDR3. The chain joins TRBV18 to TRBJ2-3; D is uncertain. This CDR3 is built from 12 residues. The V gene lost 3 bases and the J gene lost 3 bases, with 4 bases spanning the gap. Germline CDR1 is KGHSH and CDR2 is LQKENI. The CDR3 sequence is CASSPSTDTQYF. In nucleotides, the CDR3 is TGTGCCAGCTCACCCTCGACAGATACGCAGTATTTT.

This clone occurred once. This chain links TRBV2 with TRBJ2-2; 8 nucleotides match TRBD2. The CDR3 is 13 residues long. The ends lost 8 bases at V and 2 bases at J; junction bases unmatched: 1. Germline CDR1 SNHLY, CDR2 FYNNEI. The DNA of the CDR3 is TGTGCCAGCGGGACTAGAAACACCGGGGAGCTGTTTTTT. It translates to CASGTRNTGELFF.

This chain connects TRBV30 to TRBJ2-1; 9 nucleotides line up with TRBD2. V lost 0 bases and J lost 4; bases outside the gene matches: 7. CDR3 length: 16 residues. Germline CDR1 and CDR2: GTSNPN and SVGIG (reference sequence). CDR3 in DNA: TGTGCCTGGAGTGTATCTAGGACTAGCGCATACAATGAGCAGTTCTTC. This codes for CAWSVSRTSAYNEQFF.

This clone was picked up one time. The chain recombines TRBV10-3 with TRBJ2-7; the D is unclear. Trimming removed 5 bases from V and 3 bases from J, with 8 bases in between. Germline V gives CDR1 ENHRY, CDR2 SYGVKD. The CDR3 extends over 12 amino acids. The CDR3 nucleotides are TGTGCCATCAGTCCTAATAACTACGAGCAGTACTTC. Protein product: CAISPNNYEQYF.

The DNA of the CDR3 is TGCGCCAGCAGGGACAACAACTACGAGCAGTACTTC. Translated, it gives CASRDNNYEQYF. This chain connects TRBV10-2 to TRBJ2-7; perhaps TRBD1 as D (5 bases). The ends were cut back, 6 bases at V and 3 bases at J, with 9 bases in the middle. Germline CDR1 reads WSHSY; CDR2 reads SAAADI. There are 12 residues in the CDR3.

In its sample, this clone was seen once. The chain is built from TRBV5-1 and TRBJ2-5; D is undetermined. The V end lost 0 bases, the J end lost 1 base, and 7 bases lay between the germline ends. The CDR3 contains 14 residues. Germline CDR1 is SGHRS and CDR2 is YFSETQ. The CDR3 sequence is CASSLGEVQETQYF. For the CDR3, the DNA is TGCGCCAGCAGCTTGGGAGAAGTCCAAGAGACCCAGTACTTC.

V gene TRBV7-6 combines with J gene TRBJ2-2, with D hard to call. The V gene lost 1 base and the J gene lost 4 bases, with 4 bases spanning the gap. Germline V CDR1 and CDR2: SGHVS, FNYEAQ. The CDR3 is 13 residues long. CDR3 in amino acids: CASSLGPTGELFF. CDR3 in DNA: TGTGCCAGCAGCTTAGGCCCCACCGGGGAGCTGTTTTTT.

This clone has only one observation. This chain links TRBV6-6 with TRBJ1-1; no clear D gene. Per germline, CDR1 MNHNY and CDR2 SVGAGI (reference sequence). This CDR3 has 11 residues. V was trimmed by 7 bases and J by 2 bases, leaving 5 bases between them. The CDR3 sequence: CASNDNTEAFF. The DNA of the CDR3 is TGTGCCAGCAATGACAACACTGAAGCTTTCTTT.

The rearrangement uses TRBV18 and TRBJ2-1; D not certain. Germline V gene sequence: CDR1 KGHSH, CDR2 LQKENI. The CDR3 has 12 amino acids. The V gene lost 1 base and the J gene lost 8 bases, with 6 bases spanning the gap. The CDR3, as DNA: TGTGCCAGCTCACCACAGAGCGATGAGCAGTTCTTC. Residues: CASSPQSDEQFF. Based on the CDR3 plus reference TRBV18 and TRBJ2-1, the full variable domain is NAGVMQNPRHLVRRRGQEARLRCSPMKGHSHVYWYRQLPEEGLKFMVYLQKENIIDESGMPKERFSAEFPKEGPSILRIQQVVRGDSAAYFCASSPQSDEQFFGPGTRLTVL.

V usage is TRBV19 and J usage is TRBJ1-1; 9 bases align to TRBD1. V shed 5 bases, J shed 2 bases, and the junction held 6 bases outside the gene matches. The CDR3 has 15 residues. Germline V lookup: CDR1 LNHDA, CDR2 SQIVND (reference sequence). The CDR3 nucleotides are TGTGCCAGTAGTCCCCGGGGACAGGGAAACACTGAAGCTTTCTTT. It specifies CASSPRGQGNTEAFF.

The chain is built from TRBV23-1 and TRBJ1-2; possibly TRBD1 for D (6 bases). TRBV23-1 is reported as an ORF; its role is uncertain. The germline V and J ends were trimmed by 2 bases and 3 bases, with 13 bases remaining between them. The CDR3 extends over 15 amino acids. DNA for the CDR3: TGCGCCAGCAGTCAAACCCTAGGGGGGGACTATGGCTACACCTTC. Translation gives CASSQTLGGDYGYTF.

The V and J genes are TRBV7-2 and TRBJ2-4, with TRBD1 matching over 9 bases. This CDR3 comprises 19 residues. Germline assignment: CDR1 SGHTA and CDR2 FQGNSA. Unmatched junction bases numbered 10, after V lost 1 base and J lost 0 bases. The CDR3 DNA reads as TGTGCCAGCAGCTTAGTAATTCCCACAGGGGGCTCAGCCAAAAACATTCAGTACTTC. Translated: CASSLVIPTGGSAKNIQYF.

V usage is TRBV6-1 and J usage is TRBJ2-3, with 11 bases that match TRBD2. The CDR3 spans 15 residues. Germline V lookup: CDR1 MNHNS, CDR2 SASEGT. V dropped 6 bases and J dropped 2; count of bases not matched to a gene: 4. CDR3 coding DNA: TGTGCCAGCAGGCCTAGCGGGGGGTACACAGATACGCAGTATTTT. Protein sequence: CASRPSGGYTDTQYF.

The chain employs TRBV2 and TRBJ2-3; 8 nucleotides align to TRBD1. CDR1 is SNHLY and CDR2 is FYNNEI in the germline V gene. V shed 6 bases and J 1 base; nucleotides not matched to a gene: 9. This CDR3 has 16 residues. CDR3 nucleotides: TGTGCCAGCAGCCTACAGGGGGAGAGCGGCACAGATACGCAGTATTTT. It codes for CASSLQGESGTDTQYF.

This chain joins TRBV19 and TRBJ1-1; 8 bases fit TRBD1. The CDR3 length is 14 residues. Germline loops: CDR1 LNHDA, CDR2 SQIVND (reference sequence). V shed 7 bases, J shed 0 bases, and the junction held 4 bases outside the gene matches. CDR3 coding DNA: TGTGCCAGTACACAGGGGGGGATGAACACTGAAGCTTTCTTT. Protein product: CASTQGGMNTEAFF.

The V and J genes are TRBV18 and TRBJ1-1; D is ambiguous. V shed 0 bases and J shed 1 base, with 9 bases lying between them. CDR1 is KGHSH and CDR2 is LQKENI in the germline V gene. The CDR3 contains 15 residues. CDR3 sequence reads: CASSPPSQSNTEAFF. In DNA, the CDR3 is TGTGCCAGCTCACCACCGTCCCAGTCGAACACTGAAGCTTTCTTT.

This clone was detected a few times. The rearrangement joins TRBV13 to TRBJ2-2, with no clear D. CDR1 PRHDT and CDR2 FYEKMQ come from the germline V gene (reference sequence). Trimming shortened V by 6 bases and J by 4 bases, and 9 bases separated the two germline ends. The CDR3 extends over 13 amino acids. CDR3 amino acids: CASRPSATGELFF. The CDR3 DNA reads TGTGCCAGCAGACCCTCCGCCACCGGGGAGCTGTTTTTT.

This sequence joins TRBV4-1 and TRBJ2-3; 7 bases match TRBD2. CDR1 MGHRA and CDR2 YSYEKL come from the germline V gene. The junction had 4 bases not matched to a gene; V was cut back by 0 bases and J by 4 bases. This CDR3 spans 15 amino acids. The CDR3 loop reads CASSQDGAGADTQYF. The DNA of the CDR3 is TGCGCCAGCAGCCAAGATGGGGCGGGAGCAGATACGCAGTATTTT.

The chain is built from TRBV6-6 and TRBJ2-1; TRBD2 matches 9 bases. The germline V gene has CDR1 MNHNY and CDR2 SVGAGI (reference sequence). Trimming removed 2 bases from V and 9 bases from J; junction bases left unmatched: 8. The CDR3 covers 15 residues. This chain's CDR3 is CASSYGGGRAGEQFF. The CDR3 DNA is TGTGCCAGCAGTTACGGGGGCGGGAGGGCCGGTGAGCAGTTCTTC.

The chain recombines TRBV7-2 with TRBJ2-3; no firm D call. The germline V gene has CDR1 SGHTA and CDR2 FQGNSA. The CDR3 has 13 residues. Trimming removed 6 bases at V and 1 base at J, with 8 bases between. CDR3 sequence: CASRFSGTDTQYF. The CDR3 bases are TGTGCCAGCAGATTCTCTGGCACAGATACGCAGTATTTT.